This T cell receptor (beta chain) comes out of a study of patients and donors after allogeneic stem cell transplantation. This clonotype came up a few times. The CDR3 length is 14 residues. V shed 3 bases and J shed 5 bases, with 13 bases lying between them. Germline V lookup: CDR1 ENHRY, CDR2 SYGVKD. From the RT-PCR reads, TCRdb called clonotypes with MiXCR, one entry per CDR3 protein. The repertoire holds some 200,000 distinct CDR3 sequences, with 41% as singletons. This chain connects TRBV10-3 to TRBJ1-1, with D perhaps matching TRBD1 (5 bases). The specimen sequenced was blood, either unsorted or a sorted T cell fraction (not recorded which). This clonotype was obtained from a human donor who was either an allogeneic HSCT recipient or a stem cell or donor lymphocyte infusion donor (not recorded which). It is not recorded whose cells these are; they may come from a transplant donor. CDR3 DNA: TGTGCCATCAGTGAAGTAGGGGCGTCTACTGAAGCTTTCTTT. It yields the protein CAISEVGASTEAFF.